Sequencing of this T cell receptor beta chain was carried out in a study of blood T cell repertoires in COVID-19. The wider study: Specimens from acute and convalescent COVID-19 originated in the United States, Italy and Spain. T cells, B-cell-depleted T cells, or PBMCs provided the cDNA or gDNA that served as material.

In the study's own analysis: Counts of nucleated cells, estimated from reference gene primer amplification, were obtained. Method: immunoSEQ multiplex PCR; TCRdb's copy keeps in-frame clones and lacks some. V and J calls and clone size are as listed in that table; D and trimming were resolved from the DNA. Of some 220,000 clones listed, around 83% are singletons. There are 13 residues in the CDR3. V gave up 2 bases and J gave up 7 bases, with 9 bases separating them. This receptor was obtained from a man aged 50-60 years with active or convalescent COVID-19. Source material: peripheral blood. The V and J genes are TRBV12-3 or TRBV12-4 and TRBJ1-5; D is possibly TRBD1 (6 bases). In DNA, the CDR3 is TGTGCCAGCAGTTTAAAGCAGGGGCAGCCCCAGCATTTT. Protein sequence: CASSLKQGQPQHF.